This TCR beta chain was sequenced for a study of T cells in localized non-small cell lung cancer. Study-level results: The study found T cell clonality highest in uninvolved adjacent lung, above tumor.

The germline CDR1 and CDR2 sequences are MNHNY and SVGAGI (reference sequence). V lost 7 bases and J lost 1; bases outside the gene matches: 2. CDR3 length equals 13 residues. Here immunoSEQ multiplex PCR was the method, and the copy in TCRdb shows in-frame clones only, minus some. The repertoire holds over 45,000 clones, approximately 77% seen once, with around 16% in the top ten. As regards this clone: Its matching antigen is unknown.

The specimen comprised peripheral blood, sampled before any cancer treatment. The V gene is TRBV6-6, the J gene TRBJ1-1; 8 bases are a match to TRBD1. The receptor's source is a man between 40 and 69 years old with stage I squamous cell lung carcinoma. The CDR3 DNA reads as TGTGCCAGCATTGGGACAGGGAACACTGAAGCTTTCTTT. This translates into CASIGTGNTEAFF.